Sequencing of this T cell receptor beta chain was carried out in a study of shared T cell receptors in the human thymus. The V end lost 4 bases, the J end lost 2 bases, and 13 bases lay between the germline ends. This CDR3 region has 14 residues. Germline V CDR1 and CDR2: SGHNT, YYREEE (reference sequence). The method was immunoSEQ multiplex PCR; TCRdb's version includes in-frame clones alone and lacks a portion of them. The data contain some 720,000 clones, more than 75% of them singletons. The same specimen was also included in a second study, on human thymus T cells. From that second work: Donors were healthy Finnish infants having corrective surgery for congenital heart defects. It was from resections taken during corrective heart surgery that the thymus tissue came. The authors found apparently biased V and J gene usage in thymic and blood repertoires.

The sequencing input was thymocytes. This clonotype was sampled from a boy under three years old with a congenital heart defect. The genes are TRBV5-4 and TRBJ2-7; a weak D match, TRBD1 (6 bases). CDR3 nucleotides: TGTGCCAGCAGCGACGGGGACACGACCTACGAGCAGTACTTC. Translating it yields CASSDGDTTYEQYF.